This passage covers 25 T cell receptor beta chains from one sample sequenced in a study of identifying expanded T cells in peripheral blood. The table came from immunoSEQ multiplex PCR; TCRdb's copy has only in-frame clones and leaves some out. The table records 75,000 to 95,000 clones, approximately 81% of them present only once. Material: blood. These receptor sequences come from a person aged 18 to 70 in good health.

The CDR3 here is CASSQEDGTGNQPQHF. The CDR3 DNA is TGCGCCAGCAGCCAAGAGGACGGGACGGGAAATCAGCCCCAGCATTTT. The chain combines TRBV4-1 with TRBJ1-5; tentatively, D is TRBD1 (5 bases). CDR1 is MGHRA, CDR2 YSYEKL, per germline. The CDR3 has 16 amino acids. V lost 0 bases and J 4 bases, leaving 13 bases between the germline ends.

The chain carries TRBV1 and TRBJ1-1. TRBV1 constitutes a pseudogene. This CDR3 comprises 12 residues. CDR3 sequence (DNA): TGCACCGACGCGGGCGTTAACACTGAAGCTTTCTTT. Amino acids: CTDAGVNTEAFF.

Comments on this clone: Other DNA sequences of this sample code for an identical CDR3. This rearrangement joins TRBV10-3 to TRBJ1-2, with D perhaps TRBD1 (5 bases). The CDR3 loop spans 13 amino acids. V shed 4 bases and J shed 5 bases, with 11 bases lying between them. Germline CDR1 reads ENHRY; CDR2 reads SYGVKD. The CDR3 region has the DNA TGTGCCATCAGTGCTACAGGAGATTATGGCTACACCTTC. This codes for CAISATGDYGYTF.

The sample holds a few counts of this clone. This chain's CDR3 is CASRTDSPEQYF. The CDR3 coding sequence is TGTGCCAGCAGGACGGACAGTCCGGAGCAGTACTTC. This rearrangement joins TRBV7-9 to TRBJ2-7, with D maybe TRBD1 (6 bases). Germline V CDR1 and CDR2: SEHNR, FQNEAQ (reference sequence). The CDR3 sequence is 12 residues long. V shed 6 bases and J shed 7 bases, with 13 bases lying between them.

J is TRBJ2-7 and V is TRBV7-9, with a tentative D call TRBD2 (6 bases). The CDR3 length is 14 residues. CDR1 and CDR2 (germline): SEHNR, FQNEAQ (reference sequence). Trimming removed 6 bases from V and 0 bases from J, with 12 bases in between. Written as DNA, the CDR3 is TGTGCCAGCAGTTGGAGGGGCAGCTCCTACGAGCAGTACTTC. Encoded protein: CASSWRGSSYEQYF.

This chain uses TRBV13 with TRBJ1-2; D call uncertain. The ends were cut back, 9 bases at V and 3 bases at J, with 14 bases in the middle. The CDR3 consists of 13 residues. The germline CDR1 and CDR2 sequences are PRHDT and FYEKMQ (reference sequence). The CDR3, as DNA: TGTGCCAGTGCTCGGGAACTGGACTATGGCTACACCTTC. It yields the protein CASARELDYGYTF. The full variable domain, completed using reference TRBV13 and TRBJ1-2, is AAGVIQSPRHLIKEKRETATLKCYPIPRHDTVYWYQQGPGQDPQFLISFYEKMQSDKGSIPDRFSAQQFSDYHSELNMSSLELGDSALYFCASARELDYGYTFGSGTRLTVV.

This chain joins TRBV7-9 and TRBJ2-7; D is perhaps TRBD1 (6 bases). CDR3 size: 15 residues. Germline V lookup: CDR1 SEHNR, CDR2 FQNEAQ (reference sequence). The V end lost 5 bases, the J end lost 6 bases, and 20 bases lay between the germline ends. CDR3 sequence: CASSTGLGAYGEQYF. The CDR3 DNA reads TGTGCCAGCAGCACAGGGTTGGGAGCTTATGGCGAGCAGTACTTC.

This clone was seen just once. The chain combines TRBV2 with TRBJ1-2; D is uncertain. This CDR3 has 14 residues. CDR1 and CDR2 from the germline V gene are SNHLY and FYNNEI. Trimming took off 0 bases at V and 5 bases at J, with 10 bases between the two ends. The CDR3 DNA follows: TGTGCCAGCAGTGAAGCCGGCGGGGTTTATGGCTACACCTTC. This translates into CASSEAGGVYGYTF.

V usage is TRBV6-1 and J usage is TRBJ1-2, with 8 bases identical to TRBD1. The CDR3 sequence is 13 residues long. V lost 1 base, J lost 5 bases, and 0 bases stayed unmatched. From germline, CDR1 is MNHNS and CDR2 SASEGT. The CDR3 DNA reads TGTGCCAGCAGTGAAGACAGGGGGTATGGCTACACCTTC. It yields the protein CASSEDRGYGYTF.

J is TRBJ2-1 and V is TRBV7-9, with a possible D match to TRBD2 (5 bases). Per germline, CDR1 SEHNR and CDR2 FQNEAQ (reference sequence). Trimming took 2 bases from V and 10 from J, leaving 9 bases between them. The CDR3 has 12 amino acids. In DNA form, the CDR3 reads TGTGCCAGCAGCTTACGCGGGTCCGAGCAGTTCTTC. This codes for CASSLRGSEQFF. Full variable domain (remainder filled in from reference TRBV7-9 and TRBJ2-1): DTGVSQNPRHKITKRGQNVTFRCDPISEHNRLYWYRQTLGQGPEFLTYFQNEAQLEKSRLLSDRFSAERPKGSFSTLEIQRTEQGDSAMYLCASSLRGSEQFFGPGTRLTVL.

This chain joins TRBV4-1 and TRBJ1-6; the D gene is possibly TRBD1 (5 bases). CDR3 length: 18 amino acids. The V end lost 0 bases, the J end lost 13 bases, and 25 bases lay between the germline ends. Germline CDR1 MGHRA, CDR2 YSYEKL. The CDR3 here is CASSQEGGSMEPIGPLHF. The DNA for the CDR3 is TGCGCCAGCAGCCAAGAGGGGGGTTCGATGGAACCCATTGGTCCCCTCCACTTT.

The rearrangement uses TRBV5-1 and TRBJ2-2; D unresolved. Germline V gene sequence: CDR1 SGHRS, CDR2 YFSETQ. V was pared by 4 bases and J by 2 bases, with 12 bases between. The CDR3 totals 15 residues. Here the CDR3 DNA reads TGCGCCAGCAGCACTGGGCTATTAAACACCGGGGAGCTGTTTTTT. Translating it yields CASSTGLLNTGELFF.

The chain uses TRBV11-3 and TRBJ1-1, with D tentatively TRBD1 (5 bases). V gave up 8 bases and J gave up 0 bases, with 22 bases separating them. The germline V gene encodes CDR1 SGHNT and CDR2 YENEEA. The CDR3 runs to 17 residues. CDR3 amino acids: CASSNRGRHAMNTEAFF. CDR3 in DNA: TGTGCCAGCTCGAATCGGGGGAGGCATGCCATGAACACTGAAGCTTTCTTT.

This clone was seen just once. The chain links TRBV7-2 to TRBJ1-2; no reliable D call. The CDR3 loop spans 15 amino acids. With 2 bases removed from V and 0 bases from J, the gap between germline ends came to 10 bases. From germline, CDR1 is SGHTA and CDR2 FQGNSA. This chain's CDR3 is CASSLNAPANYGYTF. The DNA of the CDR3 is TGTGCCAGCAGCTTAAACGCACCAGCTAACTATGGCTACACCTTC.

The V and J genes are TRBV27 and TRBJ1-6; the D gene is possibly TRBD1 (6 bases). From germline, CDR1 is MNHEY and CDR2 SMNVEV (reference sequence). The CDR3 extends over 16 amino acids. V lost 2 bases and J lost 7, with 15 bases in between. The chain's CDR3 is CASSLTRTALNSPLHF. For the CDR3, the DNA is TGTGCCAGCAGTTTAACCAGGACAGCCCTGAATTCACCCCTCCACTTT.

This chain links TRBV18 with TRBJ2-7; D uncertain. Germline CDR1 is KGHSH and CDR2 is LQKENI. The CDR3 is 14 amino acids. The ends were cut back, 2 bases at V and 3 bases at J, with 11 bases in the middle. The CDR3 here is CASSPGVTDYEQYF. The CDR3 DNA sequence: TGTGCCAGCTCACCAGGGGTTACGGACTACGAGCAGTACTTC.

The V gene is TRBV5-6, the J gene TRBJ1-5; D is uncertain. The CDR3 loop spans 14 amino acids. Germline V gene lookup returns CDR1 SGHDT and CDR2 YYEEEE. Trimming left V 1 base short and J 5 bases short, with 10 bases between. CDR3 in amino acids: CASSLQGPYQPQHF. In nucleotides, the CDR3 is TGTGCCAGCAGCTTGCAAGGGCCCTATCAGCCCCAGCATTTT.

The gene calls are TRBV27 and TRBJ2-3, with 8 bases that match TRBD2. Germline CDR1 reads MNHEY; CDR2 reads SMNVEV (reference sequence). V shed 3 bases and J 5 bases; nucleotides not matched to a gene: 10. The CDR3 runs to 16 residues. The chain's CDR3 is CASSLALAGHGDTQYF. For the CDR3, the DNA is TGTGCCAGCAGTTTGGCGTTAGCGGGGCATGGAGATACGCAGTATTTT.

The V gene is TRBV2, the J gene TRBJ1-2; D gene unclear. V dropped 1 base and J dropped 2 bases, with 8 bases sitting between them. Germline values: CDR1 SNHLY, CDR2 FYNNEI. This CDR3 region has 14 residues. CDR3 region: CASSEGAGNYGYTF. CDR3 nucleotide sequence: TGTGCCAGCAGTGAAGGTGCAGGCAACTATGGCTACACCTTC. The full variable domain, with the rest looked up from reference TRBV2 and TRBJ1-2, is EPEVTQTPSHQVTQMGQEVILRCVPISNHLYFYWYRQILGQKVEFLVSFYNNEISEKSEIFDDQFSVERPDGSNFTLKIRSTKLEDSAMYFCASSEGAGNYGYTFGSGTRLTVV.

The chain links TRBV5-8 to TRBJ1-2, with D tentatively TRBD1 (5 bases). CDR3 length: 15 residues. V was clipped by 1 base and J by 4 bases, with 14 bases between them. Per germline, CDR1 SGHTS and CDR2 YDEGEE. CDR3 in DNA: TGTGCCAGCAGCTTGCGGGGCGCGGTAGGCTATGGCTACACCTTC. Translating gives CASSLRGAVGYGYTF.

CDR3 nucleotide sequence: TGTGCCAGCAGCTTAGTTCTTGGGGTGACTCGGGCGCATGGCTACACCTTC. It specifies CASSLVLGVTRAHGYTF. V gene TRBV7-8 combines with J gene TRBJ1-2; D uncertain. The CDR3 has 17 amino acids. V was pared by 1 base and J by 6 bases, with 21 bases between. Germline V gene sequence: CDR1 SGHVS, CDR2 FQNEAQ.

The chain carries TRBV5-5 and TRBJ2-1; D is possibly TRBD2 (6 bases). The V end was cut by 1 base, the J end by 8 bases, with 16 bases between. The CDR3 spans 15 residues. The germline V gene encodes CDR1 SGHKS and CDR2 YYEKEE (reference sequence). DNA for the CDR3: TGTGCCAGCAGCTTGTGGGCAGGCCGCGGGGATGAGCAGTTCTTC. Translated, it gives CASSLWAGRGDEQFF. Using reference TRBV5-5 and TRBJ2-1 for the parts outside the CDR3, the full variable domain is DAGVTQSPTHLIKTRGQQVTLRCSPISGHKSVSWYQQVLGQGPQFIFQYYEKEERGRGNFPDRFSARQFPNYSSELNVNALLLGDSALYLCASSLWAGRGDEQFFGPGTRLTVL.

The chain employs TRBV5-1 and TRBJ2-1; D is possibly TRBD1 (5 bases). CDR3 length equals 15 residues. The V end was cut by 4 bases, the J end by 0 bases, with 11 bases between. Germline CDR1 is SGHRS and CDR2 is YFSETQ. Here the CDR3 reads CASSLGVSSYNEQFF. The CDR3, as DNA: TGCGCCAGCAGCCTAGGGGTTAGCTCCTACAATGAGCAGTTCTTC.

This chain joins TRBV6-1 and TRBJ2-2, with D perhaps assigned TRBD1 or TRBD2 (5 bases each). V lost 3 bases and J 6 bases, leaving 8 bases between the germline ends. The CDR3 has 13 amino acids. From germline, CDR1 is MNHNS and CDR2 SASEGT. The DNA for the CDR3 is TGTGCCAGCAGTGACGGGGCATCCGGGGAGCTGTTTTTT. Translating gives CASSDGASGELFF.

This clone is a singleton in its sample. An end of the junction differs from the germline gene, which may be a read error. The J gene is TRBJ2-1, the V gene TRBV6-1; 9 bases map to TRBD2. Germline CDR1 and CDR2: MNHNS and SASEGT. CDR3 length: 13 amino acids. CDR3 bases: TGTGCCACTAGCGGGGCCTCCCACAATGAGCAGTTCTTC. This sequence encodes CATSGASHNEQFF.